The T cell receptor beta chain described here comes from a study of blood T cell repertoires in COVID-19. Study-wide background: T cells, B-cell-depleted T cells, or PBMCs provided the cDNA or gDNA that served as material.

The CDR3 extends over 14 amino acids. Looked up from germline, CDR1 is SGHNT and CDR2 is YYREEE (reference sequence). Trimming at V came to 10 bases and at J to 1 base, leaving 9 bases not matched to a gene. Sequencing used immunoSEQ multiplex PCR; TCRdb keeps in-frame clones, though not all of them. The table lists some 17,000 clones, nearly 90% of them singletons, with 10% to 15% in the top ten. The TCR sequence derives from a man in his 60s with active COVID-19. The sequenced sample consisted of peripheral blood. This chain uses TRBV5-4 with TRBJ2-7; 9 nucleotides match TRBD1. The CDR3 coding sequence is TGTGCCGGCTCAACCGGGACAGGGTCCTACGAGCAGTACTTC. Residues: CAGSTGTGSYEQYF.